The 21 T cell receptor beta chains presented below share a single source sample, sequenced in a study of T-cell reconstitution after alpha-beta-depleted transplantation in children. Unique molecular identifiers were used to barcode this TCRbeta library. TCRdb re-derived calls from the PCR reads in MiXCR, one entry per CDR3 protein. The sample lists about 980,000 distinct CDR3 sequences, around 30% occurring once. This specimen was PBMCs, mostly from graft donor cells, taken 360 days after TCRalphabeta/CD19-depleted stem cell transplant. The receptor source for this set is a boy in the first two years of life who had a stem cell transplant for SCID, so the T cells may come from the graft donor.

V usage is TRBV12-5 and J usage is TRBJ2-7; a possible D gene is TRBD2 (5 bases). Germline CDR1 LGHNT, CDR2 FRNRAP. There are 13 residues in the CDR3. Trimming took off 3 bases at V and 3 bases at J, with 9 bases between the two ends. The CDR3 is CASGFNAGYEQYF. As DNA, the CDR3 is TGTGCTAGTGGTTTCAATGCGGGCTACGAGCAGTACTTC.

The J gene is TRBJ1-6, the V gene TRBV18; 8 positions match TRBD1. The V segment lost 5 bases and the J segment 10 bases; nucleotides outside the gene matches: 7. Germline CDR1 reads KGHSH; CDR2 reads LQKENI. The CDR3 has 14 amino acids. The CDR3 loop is CASSSDRGGSPLHF. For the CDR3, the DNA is TGTGCCAGCTCATCCGACAGGGGAGGCTCACCCCTCCACTTT. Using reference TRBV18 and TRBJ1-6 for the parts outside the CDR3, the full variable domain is NAGVMQNPRHLVRRRGQEARLRCSPMKGHSHVYWYRQLPEEGLKFMVYLQKENIIDESGMPKERFSAEFPKEGPSILRIQQVVRGDSAAYFCASSSDRGGSPLHFGNGTRLTVT.

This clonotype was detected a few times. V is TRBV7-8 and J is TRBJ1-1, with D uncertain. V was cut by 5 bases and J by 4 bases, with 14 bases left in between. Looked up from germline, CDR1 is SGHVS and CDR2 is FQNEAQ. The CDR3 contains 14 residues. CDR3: CASSPIAPFTEAFF. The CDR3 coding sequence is TGTGCCAGCAGCCCTATAGCGCCGTTCACTGAAGCTTTCTTT. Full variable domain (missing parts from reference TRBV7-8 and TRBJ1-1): GAGVSQSPRYKVAKRGQDVALRCDPISGHVSLFWYQQALGQGPEFLTYFQNEAQLDKSGLPSDRFFAERPEGSVSTLKIQRTQQEDSAVYLCASSPIAPFTEAFFGQGTRLTVV.

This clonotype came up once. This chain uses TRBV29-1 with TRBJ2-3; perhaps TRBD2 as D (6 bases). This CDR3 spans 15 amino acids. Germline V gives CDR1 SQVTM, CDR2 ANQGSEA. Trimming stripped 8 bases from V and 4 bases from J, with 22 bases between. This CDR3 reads CSLDGGVSSPDTQYF. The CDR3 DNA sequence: TGCAGCCTAGACGGCGGGGTATCTTCCCCAGATACGCAGTATTTT.

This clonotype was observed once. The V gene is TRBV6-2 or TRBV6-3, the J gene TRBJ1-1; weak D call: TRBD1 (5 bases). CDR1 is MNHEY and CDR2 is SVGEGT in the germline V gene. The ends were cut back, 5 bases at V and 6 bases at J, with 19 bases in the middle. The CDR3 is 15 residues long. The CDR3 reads CASSSPAGPRAEAFF. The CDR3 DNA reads TGTGCCAGCAGTAGCCCGGCAGGGCCGAGGGCTGAAGCTTTCTTT.

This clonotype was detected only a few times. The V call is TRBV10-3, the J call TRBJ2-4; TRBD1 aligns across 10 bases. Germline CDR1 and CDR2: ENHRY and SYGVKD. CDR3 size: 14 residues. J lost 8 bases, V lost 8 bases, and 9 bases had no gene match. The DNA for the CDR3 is TGTGCCATCGGACCGGGACAGGGGAGGGACATTCAGTACTTC. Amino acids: CAIGPGQGRDIQYF.

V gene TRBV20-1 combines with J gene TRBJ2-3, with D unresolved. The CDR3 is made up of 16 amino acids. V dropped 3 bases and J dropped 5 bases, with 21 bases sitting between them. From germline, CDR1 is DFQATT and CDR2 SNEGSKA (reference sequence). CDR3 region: CSARVGLVAYRDTQYF. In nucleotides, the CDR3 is TGCAGTGCTAGGGTGGGTTTGGTTGCCTACCGAGATACGCAGTATTTT.

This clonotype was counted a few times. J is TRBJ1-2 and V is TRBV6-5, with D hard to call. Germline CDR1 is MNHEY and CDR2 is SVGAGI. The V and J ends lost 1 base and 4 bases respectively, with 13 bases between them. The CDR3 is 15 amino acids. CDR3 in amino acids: CASSYLFATGYGYTF. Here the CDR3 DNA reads TGTGCCAGCAGTTACTTGTTTGCGACGGGCTATGGCTACACCTTC.

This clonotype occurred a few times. CDR3 residues: CATSDAGDNQPQHF. The CDR3 nucleotides read TGTGCCACCAGTGATGCTGGGGACAATCAGCCCCAGCATTTT. The rearrangement joins TRBV24-1 to TRBJ1-5; D is unresolved. Germline values: CDR1 KGHDR, CDR2 SFDVKD. The CDR3 is 14 amino acids. V shed 3 bases and J shed 3 bases, with 8 bases lying between them.

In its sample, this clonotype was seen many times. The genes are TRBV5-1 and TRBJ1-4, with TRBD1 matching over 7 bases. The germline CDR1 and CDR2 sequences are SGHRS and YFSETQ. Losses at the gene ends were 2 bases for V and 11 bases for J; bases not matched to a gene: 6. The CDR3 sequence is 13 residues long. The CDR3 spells CASSLIRGTKLFF. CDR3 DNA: TGCGCCAGCAGCTTAATCAGGGGGACCAAACTGTTTTTT.

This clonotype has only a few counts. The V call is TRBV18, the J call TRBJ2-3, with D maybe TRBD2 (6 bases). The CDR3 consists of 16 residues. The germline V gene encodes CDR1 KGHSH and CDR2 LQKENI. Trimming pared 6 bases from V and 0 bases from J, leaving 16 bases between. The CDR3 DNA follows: TGTGCCAGCTCGCCAAACGTGGGGACTAGCACAGATACGCAGTATTTT. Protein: CASSPNVGTSTDTQYF.

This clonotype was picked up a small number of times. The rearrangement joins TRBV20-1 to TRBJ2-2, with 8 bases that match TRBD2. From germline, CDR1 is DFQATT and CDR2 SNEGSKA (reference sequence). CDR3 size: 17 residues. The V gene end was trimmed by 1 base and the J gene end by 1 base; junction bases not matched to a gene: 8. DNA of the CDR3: TGCAGTGCTAGAGCGGGGGCGGGGGGACGGAACACCGGGGAGCTGTTTTTT. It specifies CSARAGAGGRNTGELFF.

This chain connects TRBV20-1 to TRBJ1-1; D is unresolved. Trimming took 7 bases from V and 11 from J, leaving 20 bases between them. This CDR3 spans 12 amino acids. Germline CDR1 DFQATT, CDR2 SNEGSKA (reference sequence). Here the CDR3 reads CSGEGGRSDAFF. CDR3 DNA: TGCAGTGGCGAGGGAGGCCGAAGCGACGCTTTCTTT.

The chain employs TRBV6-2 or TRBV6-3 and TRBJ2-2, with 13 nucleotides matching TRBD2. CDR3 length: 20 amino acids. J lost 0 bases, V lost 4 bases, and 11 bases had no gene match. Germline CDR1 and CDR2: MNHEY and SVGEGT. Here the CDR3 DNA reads TGTGCCAGCAGTTCGCCCTTATGGACTAGCGGGGGTTCGAACACCGGGGAGCTGTTTTTT. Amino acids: CASSSPLWTSGGSNTGELFF.

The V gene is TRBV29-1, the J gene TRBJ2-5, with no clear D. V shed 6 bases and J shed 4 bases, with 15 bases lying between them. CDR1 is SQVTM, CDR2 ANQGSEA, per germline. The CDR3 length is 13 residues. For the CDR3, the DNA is TGCAGCGTCCTCATGACCGGGCGAGAGACCCAGTACTTC. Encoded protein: CSVLMTGRETQYF.

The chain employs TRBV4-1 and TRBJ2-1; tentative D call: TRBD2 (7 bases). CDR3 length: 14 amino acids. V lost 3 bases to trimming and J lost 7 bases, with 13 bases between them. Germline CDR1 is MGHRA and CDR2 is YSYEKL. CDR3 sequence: CASSHLRGGNEQFF. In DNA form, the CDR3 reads TGCGCCAGCAGCCACCTTAGGGGGGGTAATGAGCAGTTCTTC.

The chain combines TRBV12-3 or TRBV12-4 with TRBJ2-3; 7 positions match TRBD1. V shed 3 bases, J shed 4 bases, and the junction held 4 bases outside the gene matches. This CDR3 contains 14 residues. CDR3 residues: CASSFLTGADTQYF. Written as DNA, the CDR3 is TGTGCCAGCAGTTTCTTAACAGGGGCAGATACGCAGTATTTT.

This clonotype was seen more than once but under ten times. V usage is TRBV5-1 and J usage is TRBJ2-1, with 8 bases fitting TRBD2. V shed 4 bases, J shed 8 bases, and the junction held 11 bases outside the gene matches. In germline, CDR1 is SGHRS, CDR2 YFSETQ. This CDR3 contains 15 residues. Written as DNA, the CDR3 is TGCGCCAGCAGCCCCGGACTAGCTGGTAGTCATGAGCAGTTCTTC. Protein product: CASSPGLAGSHEQFF. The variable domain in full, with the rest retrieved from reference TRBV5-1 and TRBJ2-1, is KAGVTQTPRYLIKTRGQQVTLSCSPISGHRSVSWYQQTPGQGLQFLFEYFSETQRNKGNFPGRFSGRQFSNSRSEMNVSTLELGDSALYLCASSPGLAGSHEQFFGPGTRLTVL.

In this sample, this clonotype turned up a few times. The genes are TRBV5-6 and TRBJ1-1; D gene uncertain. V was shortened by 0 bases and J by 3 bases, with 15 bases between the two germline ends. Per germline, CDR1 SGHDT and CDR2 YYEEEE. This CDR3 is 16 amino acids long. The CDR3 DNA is TGTGCCAGCAGCTTGGCCCGCCCGGGATGGGACACTGAAGCTTTCTTT. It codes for CASSLARPGWDTEAFF.

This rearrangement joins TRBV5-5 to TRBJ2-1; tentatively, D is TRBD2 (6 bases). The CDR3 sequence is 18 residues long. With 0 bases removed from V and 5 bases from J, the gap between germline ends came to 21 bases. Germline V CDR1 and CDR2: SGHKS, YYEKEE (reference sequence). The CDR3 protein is CASSLAKFRDSPNNEQFF. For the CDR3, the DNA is TGTGCCAGCAGCTTGGCGAAGTTCCGGGACTCACCGAACAATGAGCAGTTCTTC. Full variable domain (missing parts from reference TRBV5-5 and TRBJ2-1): DAGVTQSPTHLIKTRGQQVTLRCSPISGHKSVSWYQQVLGQGPQFIFQYYEKEERGRGNFPDRFSARQFPNYSSELNVNALLLGDSALYLCASSLAKFRDSPNNEQFFGPGTRLTVL.

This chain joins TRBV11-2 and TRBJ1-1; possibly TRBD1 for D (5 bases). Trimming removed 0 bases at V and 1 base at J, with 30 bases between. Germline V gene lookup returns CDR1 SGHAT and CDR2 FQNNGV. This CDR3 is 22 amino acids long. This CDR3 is CASSLDGEGQIRVRKWNTEAFF. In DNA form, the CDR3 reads TGTGCCAGCAGCTTAGATGGGGAGGGGCAGATCCGCGTTCGGAAATGGAACACTGAAGCTTTCTTT.